Included here is one TCR beta chain sequence, with context. Its antigen is unknown. No base-level quality is on record; no much larger clone is a single base apart. This specimen comes from a study of T cell responses to AZD1222 COVID-19 vaccine (dated by TCRdb to the early 2020s). About the full investigation: TCR sequencing was performed for 230 to 250 trial participants, of whom 207 were given two doses of AZD1222 and around 25 were given two doses of MenACWY control vaccine. Trial participants were enrolled by age into 18-55, 56-69 and 70-plus year subgroups, with roughly 150, 30 and 60 TCR-sequenced participants respectively. Results and caveats for the whole study, not just this receptor: The whole spike protein was spanned by vaccine-associated CD4 TCRs, and dominant responses were seen in regions 160-218 and 743-854. Epitopes outside the regions mutated in the B.1.351 and B.1.1.7 variants were reportedly recognized by nearly half of the unique spike-specific TCRs. In the small 56-69-year group, the increase in depth fell short of significance, most likely because of low power. Conclusions about previously exposed vaccinees are limited, since just five to seven AZD1222 recipients were seropositive for SARS-CoV-2 at baseline. A significant rise in spike-specific TCR breadth and depth was observed after two AZD1222 doses relative to day 0 and relative to MenACWY recipients. Because no day 14 peak-response samples were available, the repertoires could be characterized only after the peak T cell response. Participants were mostly white British and included more females than males, and it was suggested by the authors that clonal diversity may have been underestimated.

The CDR3 regions of human TCRbeta chains were analyzed by immunosequencing. The original methods were these. Repertoire TCRs were matched against a reference library of SARS-CoV-2-specific TCRs generated with the MIRA antigen-specificity platform. Breadth was defined as the fraction of unique TCRs that were SARS-CoV-2-associated, and depth was defined as the fraction of total T cells that were SARS-CoV-2-associated. Using the MIRA data, each spike-specific TCR was assigned both to the spike region to which the TCR was reactive and to a CD4 or CD8 class. Log10-transformed breadth and depth values were compared by one-way ANOVA with Sidak's multiple comparisons tests. The immuneACCESS repertoire file appears here via TCRdb, limited to in-frame rearrangements. These files lack a portion of the clones; in checked studies, under half of the deficit traces to unresolved V genes, and the cause of the others is not known. V and J calls and clone size follow that table, whereas D and trimming were derived from the DNA. The sample has 150,000 to 200,000 clones on record, about 91% of them singletons. The ten largest account for around 1.3% of the sample.

Read against the paper, the sample's time point label means: about 28 days (+/-7) after the second vaccine dose. AZD1222 recipients with second doses at about 4 weeks or about 12 weeks were pooled, because spike-specific TCR depth and breadth did not differ between schedules. The vaccinee samples were drawn from two UK trials, COV001 and COV002, one of which was a single-blind randomized controlled phase 2/3 trial testing AZD1222 (ChAdOx1 nCoV-19) in healthy adults. For TCRbeta chain sequencing, PBMC samples were collected from trial participants at day 0 and at day 28 after the second dose. CDR1 SGHTA and CDR2 FQGNSA are derived from the germline V gene. Taken from cysteine to phenylalanine, the CDR3 has 16 residues. Solely the CDR3 DNA is kept, with 48 bases framed from the first base. V loses 4 bases at its end and J loses 2 bases; junction bases beyond the gene matches: 5.

The clonotype was recovered from an adult who received the AZD1222 COVID-19 vaccine. This chain joins TRBV7-2 to TRBJ2-3; TRBD2 agrees with 11 junctional bases. The sequences come from peripheral blood, collected 28 days after the second AZD1222 dose. The CDR3 has the sequence CASSSLAGGITDTQYF. The nucleotide sequence is TGTGCCAGCAGCTCCTTAGCGGGGGGGATCACAGATACGCAGTATTTT.